These 5 T cell receptor beta chains originate from one sample sequenced in a study of T cells in Graves' hyperthyroidism and ophthalmopathy. RNA transcripts served as the template for amplifying TCR beta CDR3 regions. Researchers ran a first-round RT-PCR on the TCR CDR3 using the HTBI primer set. TCRdb fed the multiplex PCR reads into MiXCR, producing one record per CDR3 protein. In the table there are roughly 500,000 distinct CDR3 sequences, 46% of which are singletons. Specimen: peripheral blood or thyroid tissue (not recorded which). The receptors here all came from an adult woman with Graves' disease, either hyperthyroidism or ophthalmopathy (not recorded which).

This clonotype was observed a few times. The genes are TRBV11-2 and TRBJ1-4; a weak D match, TRBD1 (5 bases). Trimming shortened V by 5 bases and J by 7 bases, and 17 bases separated the two germline ends. Germline V CDR1 and CDR2: SGHAT, FQNNGV. The CDR3 contains 15 residues. As DNA, the CDR3 is TGTGCCAGCAGCCAGGGCTTGGTGGTGTCTGAAAAACTGTTTTTT. The encoded protein is CASSQGLVVSEKLFF.

V and J are TRBV9 and TRBJ1-5, with D possibly being TRBD1 (6 bases). The CDR3 length is 15 residues. With 3 bases removed from V and 4 bases from J, the gap between germline ends came to 14 bases. Per the germline V gene, CDR1 is SGDLS and CDR2 is YYNGEE. The CDR3 DNA reads as TGTGCCAGCAGCGCCACGGGACATCTGAATCAGCCCCAGCATTTT. Its translation: CASSATGHLNQPQHF.

As concerns this clonotype: A much larger clone lies one base from this, so it may be a read error. This chain connects TRBV20-1 to TRBJ2-7; 9 bases agree with TRBD1. The CDR3 has 14 amino acids. Germline V gene sequence: CDR1 DFQATT, CDR2 SNEGSKA (reference sequence). The CDR3 coding sequence is TGCAATGCGAGAGACAGGGGGGTTACCTACGAGCAGTACTTC. Protein: CNARDRGVTYEQYF.

This clonotype was picked up a small number of times. The CDR3 region has the DNA TGCAGTGCTAGAGTGGGTGAAGGGGGGCACACCGGGGAGCTGTTTTTT. It translates to CSARVGEGGHTGELFF. V is TRBV20-1 and J is TRBJ2-2; D may be TRBD1 or TRBD2 (6 bases each). Trimming shortened V by 1 base and J by 3 bases, and 15 bases separated the two germline ends. The CDR3 is made up of 16 amino acids. CDR1 is DFQATT, CDR2 SNEGSKA, per germline (reference sequence).

A remark on this clonotype: Possible read error: a much larger clone is one base away. The chain employs TRBV7-9 and TRBJ2-7; TRBD2 aligns across 9 bases. From germline, CDR1 is SEHNR and CDR2 FQNEAQ (reference sequence). This CDR3 comprises 14 residues. CDR3 sequence: CVSSLRRLAVEQYF. Here the CDR3 DNA reads TGTGTCAGCAGCTTACGACGACTAGCGGTCGAGCAGTACTTC.